Detailed here is one T cell receptor (beta chain). The data originate from a study of blood T cell repertoires in COVID-19. About the study: From T cells, B-cell-depleted T cells, or PBMCs came the material, which was cDNA or gDNA.

The CDR3 is made up of 16 amino acids. V shed 2 bases, J shed 4 bases, and the junction held 5 bases outside the gene matches. Per the germline V gene, CDR1 is SGHTS and CDR2 is YDEGEE. Original methodology: Nucleated cell counts were estimated from reference gene primer amplification. The data were produced by immunoSEQ multiplex PCR, yet TCRdb's version contains in-frame clones alone and is incomplete. That table furnishes V, J and clone size, whereas the DNA furnished D and trimming. The table lists hundreds of thousands of clones, roughly 79% of them singletons, with roughly 7.4% in the top ten. The receptor comes from a woman aged 80 or older with COVID-19, enrolled during active disease. The chain has TRBV5-8 and TRBJ2-3; TRBD2 matches at 12 bases. Material for sequencing was peripheral blood. CDR3 amino acids: CASSFGLAGLADTQYF. DNA for the CDR3: TGTGCCAGCAGCTTCGGACTAGCGGGGTTAGCAGATACGCAGTATTTT.